These T cell receptor beta chains were read from a single sample in a study of siplizumab effects on memory and regulatory T cells. Clones were read by immunoSEQ multiplex PCR, and TCRdb kept only the in-frame ones, dropping some. The table lists tens of thousands of clones, less than 90% of them singletons, with roughly 3.8% in the top ten. The sample was memory CD4+ T cells sorted from blood. The receptors were sampled from a human donor in good health. The CDR3 runs from the conserved cysteine through the conserved F or W. Each record gives: CDR3 protein, CDR3 DNA, D gene, V gene, clone size, J gene. D genes are given only for firm matches. Expanded clones are given a class, and other clones once, few, many or no size at all.

CASSRGTGFSPLHF TGTGCCAGCAGCCGAGGCACAGGGTTTTCACCCCTCCACTTT . TRBV5-4 few TRBJ1-6
CASSQNLGQGKAFF TGTGCCAGCAGCCAAAATCTGGGACAGGGTAAAGCTTTCTTT TRBD1 TRBV7-9 medium-sized TRBJ1-1
CASSRESGGHGQPQHF TGTGCCAGCAGCCGGGAGTCAGGGGGCCATGGGCAGCCCCAGCATTTT TRBD1 TRBV2 . TRBJ1-5
CAWGTGGIEKLFF TGTGCCTGGGGAACAGGGGGTATTGAAAAACTGTTTTTT TRBD1 TRBV30 . TRBJ1-4
CASSEQGGANNQPQHF TGTGCCAGCAGTGAACAGGGGGGCGCTAACAATCAGCCCCAGCATTTT TRBD1 TRBV6-1 few TRBJ1-5
CASSLGQATGELFF TGTGCCAGCAGCTTAGGACAGGCAACCGGGGAGCTGTTTTTT . TRBV7-2 . TRBJ2-2
CASSLFDGGRWTGELFF TGTGCCAGCAGTTTATTCGATGGCGGCCGATGGACCGGGGAGCTGTTTTTT . TRBV28 . TRBJ2-2
CASSPKLAGTGGDQPQHF TGTGCCAGCAGTCCTAAGCTTGCGGGGACAGGGGGCGACCAGCCCCAGCATTTT TRBD1 TRBV2 . TRBJ1-5
CSARTGNTIYF TGCAGTGCTAGGACCGGAAACACCATATATTTT . TRBV20-1 . TRBJ1-3
CASSYIRATGRTEAFF TGTGCCAGCAGTTACATCCGTGCGACAGGGAGGACTGAAGCTTTCTTT TRBD1 TRBV6-6 . TRBJ1-1
CASRGDRLYEQYF TGTGCCAGCAGGGGAGACAGACTCTACGAGCAGTACTTC . TRBV6-1 . TRBJ2-7
CASSYPGQNEQYF TGTGCCAGCAGCTATCCGGGACAGAACGAGCAGTACTTC TRBD1 TRBV5-5 . TRBJ2-7